This T cell receptor (beta chain) was identified in a study of Ad26.COV2.S vaccination and SARS-CoV-2 variants. Overall study: Intramuscular Ad26.COV2.S doses were given once or twice, 56 days apart. Notes on the study in general: Vaccinees and placebo recipients showed similar non-spike TCR breadth. Vaccine recipients showed a spike-specific TCR breadth that was higher than in placebo recipients. It is possible that the TCR breadth and depth analyses underestimated the total T cell responses.

Worth noting for this clone: Its target is unknown. In the same sample, other DNA sequences code for this CDR3.

V was shortened by 1 base and J by 1 base, with 0 bases between the two germline ends. Looked up from germline, CDR1 is SGHNT and CDR2 is YENEEA. CDR3 length equals 12 residues. Documented treatment: roughly 19 received Ad26.COV2.S at low or high dose, single or two shots; several received placebo; per-sample allocation not given. It was on day 63 after the first vaccine or placebo injection that samples were taken. Profiled with immunoSEQ multiplex PCR; TCRdb holds only in-frame clones, not every one. The sample yields around 250,000 clones, 87% seen once. This sequence was found in a person aged 18-60 years who received the Ad26.COV2.S COVID-19 vaccine or a placebo. V usage is TRBV11-3 and J usage is TRBJ2-3; D gene uncertain. The input for sequencing was peripheral blood, taken in a trial of Ad26.COV2.S vaccine versus placebo. The CDR3 spells CASSLGTDTQYF. In DNA, the CDR3 is TGTGCCAGCAGCTTAGGCACAGATACGCAGTATTTT.